These 24 T cell receptor beta chains were all obtained from the same sample, sequenced in a study of technical replicates of blood from a handful of donors. The repertoire was sequenced with immunoSEQ multiplex PCR; TCRdb's copy has only in-frame clones and lacks some. The profile shows about 54,000 clones, 94% of them singletons. The material sequenced was T cells isolated from PBMCs. The receptors originated from a human donor in good health.

V and J are TRBV28 and TRBJ2-1; 12 positions agree with TRBD2. The J segment lost 8 bases and the V segment lost 7 bases, leaving 15 bases of the junction unmatched. The CDR3 runs to 17 residues. Germline values: CDR1 MDHEN, CDR2 SYDVKM. In nucleotides, the CDR3 is TGTGCCAGCACCTACCCCGGACTAGCGGGAACTACGTATGAGCAGTTCTTC. Its translation: CASTYPGLAGTTYEQFF.

This sequence joins TRBV5-1 and TRBJ1-4; 7 positions agree with TRBD1. The CDR3 is 14 amino acids. Trimming cost V 4 bases and J 4 bases; bases outside gene matches: 4. The V gene's germline CDR1 is SGHRS and CDR2 YFSETQ. In nucleotides, the CDR3 is TGCGCCAGCAGCGAGACAGGGATTAATGAAAAACTGTTTTTT. Translated, it gives CASSETGINEKLFF.

The rearrangement links TRBV6-5 to TRBJ2-3, with D possibly matching TRBD1 (6 bases). The CDR3 spans 14 residues. V lost 4 bases, J lost 1 base, and 9 bases lay in between. Germline CDR1 reads MNHEY; CDR2 reads SVGAGI. Written as DNA, the CDR3 is TGTGCCAGCAGTTCAGGGGCGGGCACAGATACGCAGTATTTT. Translated, it gives CASSSGAGTDTQYF.

This chain joins TRBV18 and TRBJ1-2, with 8 bases fitting TRBD1. The V gene's germline CDR1 is KGHSH and CDR2 LQKENI. J gave up 6 bases and V 1 base, and 7 bases lay outside the gene matches. This CDR3 comprises 15 residues. CDR3 bases: TGTGCCAGCTCACCACAGCCGGACAGGGCCAATGGCTACACCTTC. This encodes CASSPQPDRANGYTF.

The chain couples TRBV5-5 to TRBJ1-2, with no clear D. Trimming removed 2 bases from V and 2 bases from J, with 19 bases in between. The CDR3 sequence is 17 residues long. Germline V gene lookup returns CDR1 SGHKS and CDR2 YYEKEE (reference sequence). CDR3 coding DNA: TGTGCCAGCAGCTTAACCCTCCCAGCGACTATAAACTATGGCTACACCTTC. Amino acids: CASSLTLPATINYGYTF.

The chain recombines TRBV5-1 with TRBJ2-7; 8 nucleotides match TRBD1. Germline V CDR1 and CDR2: SGHRS, YFSETQ. V shed 2 bases and J 2 bases; nucleotides not matched to a gene: 9. The CDR3 spans 16 residues. For the CDR3, the DNA is TGCGCCAGCAGCTTATCGGGCGCCAGGGGGCCCTACGAGCAGTACTTC. Its translation: CASSLSGARGPYEQYF.

The chain carries TRBV28 and TRBJ1-4; 9 bases fit TRBD1. This CDR3 has 14 residues. Germline V CDR1 and CDR2: MDHEN, SYDVKM. Trimming cost V 5 bases and J 7 bases; bases outside gene matches: 5. The DNA of the CDR3 is TGTGCCAGCAGTGGGACAGGGCTGGGTGAAAAACTGTTTTTT. Its translation is CASSGTGLGEKLFF.

V usage is TRBV18 and J usage is TRBJ2-1, with TRBD2 identical over 14 bases. Trimming at V came to 3 bases and at J to 5 bases, leaving 3 bases not matched to a gene. The CDR3 has 16 amino acids. Germline CDR1 reads KGHSH; CDR2 reads LQKENI. For the CDR3, the DNA is TGTGCCAGCTCACCTCCGACTAGCGGGAGGGACAATGAGCAGTTCTTC. Its protein is CASSPPTSGRDNEQFF.

The gene calls are TRBV10-3 and TRBJ1-1; 7 bases fit TRBD1. Per the germline V gene, CDR1 is ENHRY and CDR2 is SYGVKD. The CDR3 is 14 residues long. The V segment lost 7 bases and the J segment 2 bases; nucleotides outside the gene matches: 7. The CDR3 region is CAITPTGPNTEAFF. The CDR3 DNA sequence: TGTGCCATCACTCCGACAGGGCCTAACACTGAAGCTTTCTTT.

V is TRBV7-3 and J is TRBJ2-3; no definite D call. Germline-derived CDR1 and CDR2 are SGHTA and FQGTGA. The CDR3 sequence is 14 residues long. V gave up 5 bases and J gave up 6 bases, with 15 bases separating them. CDR3 nucleotides: TGTGCCAGCAGCCGACTCGGTAGTGCGGATACGCAGTATTTT. It is translated as CASSRLGSADTQYF.

The chain recombines TRBV12-5 with TRBJ2-1; TRBD1 matches at 7 bases. CDR1 and CDR2 from the germline V gene are LGHNT and FRNRAP. V lost 0 bases to trimming and J lost 8 bases; unmatched junction nucleotides: 13. The CDR3 consists of 17 residues. Here the CDR3 DNA reads TGTGCTAGTGGTTTGGTACCGAAGGACAGGTTCTCCCATGAGCAGTTCTTC. Protein product: CASGLVPKDRFSHEQFF.

This clone appeared once. This chain links TRBV14 with TRBJ2-2; D uncertain. Germline CDR1 is SGHDN and CDR2 is FVKESK. The CDR3 has 13 residues. Trimming shortened V by 2 bases and J by 5 bases, and 6 bases separated the two germline ends. The CDR3, as DNA: TGTGCCAGCAGCCAAAGAACTACCGGGGAGCTGTTTTTT. This gives the protein CASSQRTTGELFF. The variable domain in full, completed from reference TRBV14 and TRBJ2-2, reads EAGVTQFPSHSVIEKGQTVTLRCDPISGHDNLYWYRRVMGKEIKFLLHFVKESKQDESGMPNNRFLAERTGGTYSTLKVQPAELEDSGVYFCASSQRTTGELFFGEGSRLTVL.

V gene TRBV5-6 combines with J gene TRBJ2-1; weak D call: TRBD2 (6 bases). The CDR3 is 13 amino acids. Germline V gene data show CDR1 as SGHDT and CDR2 as YYEEEE. V gave up 4 bases and J gave up 9 bases, with 14 bases separating them. CDR3 DNA sequence: TGTGCCAGCAGCCCGATGACTAGTCTTGAGCAGTTCTTC. Amino acids: CASSPMTSLEQFF. The complete variable domain, with remaining parts taken from reference TRBV5-6 and TRBJ2-1, reads DAGVTQSPTHLIKTRGQQVTLRCSPKSGHDTVSWYQQALGQGPQFIFQYYEEEERQRGNFPDRFSGHQFPNYSSELNVNALLLGDSALYLCASSPMTSLEQFFGPGTRLTVL.

The chain uses TRBV9 and TRBJ2-3; TRBD2 matches at 15 bases. The V and J ends lost 0 bases and 3 bases, in that order; junction bases with no gene match: 2. CDR3 length equals 17 residues. Germline V lookup: CDR1 SGDLS, CDR2 YYNGEE. The CDR3 DNA reads TGTGCCAGCAGCGTAGGGACTAGCGGGGGGGGGACAGATACGCAGTATTTT. Protein product: CASSVGTSGGGTDTQYF.

The chain couples TRBV28 to TRBJ2-7; TRBD2 aligns across 7 bases. After removal of 1 base from V and 1 base from J, the junction contained 13 bases not matched to a gene. Germline V gene data show CDR1 as MDHEN and CDR2 as SYDVKM. This CDR3 spans 18 amino acids. CDR3 loop: CASSLYSIGLDPSYEQYF. CDR3 coding DNA: TGTGCCAGCAGTTTATACAGTATAGGACTAGATCCGTCCTACGAGCAGTACTTC.

CDR3 in DNA: TGTGCCAGCAGCCCGGACAGGGGGCTGGGGTACGAGCAGTACTTC. This translates into CASSPDRGLGYEQYF. The chain joins TRBV7-6 to TRBJ2-7, with 11 positions matching TRBD1. Per germline, CDR1 SGHVS and CDR2 FNYEAQ. V lost 5 bases and J lost 4; bases outside the gene matches: 7. This CDR3 spans 15 amino acids.

This chain links TRBV6-6 with TRBJ2-7; no reliable D call. The length of the CDR3 is 14 residues. V dropped 0 bases and J dropped 2 bases, with 8 bases sitting between them. Germline V gene sequence: CDR1 MNHNY, CDR2 SVGAGI (reference sequence). CDR3 coding DNA: TGTGCCAGCAGTTACTCGATAAGCCCCTACGAGCAGTACTTC. Translating it yields CASSYSISPYEQYF.

In DNA form, the CDR3 reads TGCGCCAGCAGCCAAGATCCTAGTACAGAGACCCAGTACTTC. Amino acids: CASSQDPSTETQYF. The chain uses TRBV4-1 and TRBJ2-5; D gene unclear. Trimming took 0 bases from V and 4 from J, leaving 9 bases between them. Per germline, CDR1 MGHRA and CDR2 YSYEKL. The CDR3 consists of 14 residues.

This chain links TRBV5-1 with TRBJ2-2; a weak D match, TRBD2 (6 bases). Trimming removed 6 bases at V and 4 bases at J, with 16 bases between. The CDR3 extends over 15 amino acids. Germline V gene lookup returns CDR1 SGHRS and CDR2 YFSETQ. The CDR3 sequence is CASKIPGDGTGELFF. The CDR3 bases are TGCGCCAGCAAAATACCGGGGGACGGCACCGGGGAGCTGTTTTTT.

The chain employs TRBV16 and TRBJ2-2, with 10 bases aligning to TRBD2. J gave up 4 bases and V 4 bases, and 3 bases lay outside the gene matches. The CDR3 runs 15 residues. Germline V gene sequence: CDR1 KGHSY, CDR2 FQNENV. The CDR3 DNA follows: TGTGCCAGCAGCCCACAGCGGGAGGGCACCGGGGAGCTGTTTTTT. This encodes CASSPQREGTGELFF.

This clone has a single count. The chain uses TRBV28 and TRBJ2-7; D ambiguous. Per germline, CDR1 MDHEN and CDR2 SYDVKM. With 2 bases removed from V and 4 bases from J, the gap between germline ends came to 9 bases. There are 13 residues in the CDR3. CDR3 sequence: CASSLKRLYEQYF. CDR3 DNA sequence: TGTGCCAGCAGTTTAAAGCGACTTTACGAGCAGTACTTC.

This clone was observed a few times. The CDR3 nucleotides are TGTGCCAGCAGTCAATTGAACACTGAAGCTTTCTTT. Its protein product is CASSQLNTEAFF. The J gene is TRBJ1-1, the V gene TRBV6-5; no definite D call. The CDR3 is 12 residues long. The germline V gene encodes CDR1 MNHEY and CDR2 SVGAGI. Trimming pared 5 bases from V and 0 bases from J, leaving 4 bases between.

CDR3 in DNA: TGCGCCAGCAGCTTCATCGGTCTCGGAGGTGGCTACACCTTC. Protein: CASSFIGLGGGYTF. This chain uses TRBV5-1 with TRBJ1-2; D gene ambiguous. CDR3 length: 14 amino acids. Germline V gives CDR1 SGHRS, CDR2 YFSETQ. With 2 bases removed from V and 7 bases from J, the gap between germline ends came to 15 bases.

The chain has TRBV11-2 and TRBJ2-3; perhaps TRBD1 as D (5 bases). This CDR3 comprises 15 residues. V was pared by 2 bases and J by 0 bases, with 9 bases between. Germline CDR1 reads SGHAT; CDR2 reads FQNNGV. Here the CDR3 DNA reads TGTGCCAGCAGCTTACAGGGCCTTAGCACAGATACGCAGTATTTT. Translation: CASSLQGLSTDTQYF.